A single sample gave rise to the 20 T cell receptor beta chains below, sequenced in a study of cytomegalovirus exposure and HLA in healthy donors. Primers for the PCR totalled 60 Vbeta and 13 Jbeta. Clones were read by immunoSEQ multiplex PCR, and TCRdb kept only the in-frame ones, dropping some. The sample yields about 160,000 clones, roughly 79% seen once. The sequenced sample was PBMCs. These receptors all stem from a woman in her 50s in good health and CMV-seronegative.

J is TRBJ2-7 and V is TRBV20-1, with D perhaps TRBD2 (7 bases). CDR3 length: 11 amino acids. The V and J ends lost 6 bases and 5 bases respectively, with 11 bases between them. Per the germline V gene, CDR1 is DFQATT and CDR2 is SNEGSKA (reference sequence). CDR3 nucleotides: TGCAGTGCAGGGGGGGCCGACGAGCAGTACTTC. Translation: CSAGGADEQYF.

The chain is built from TRBV7-9 and TRBJ2-6, with no clear D. The ends were cut back, 5 bases at V and 2 bases at J, with 19 bases in the middle. The CDR3 sequence is 18 residues long. Germline V gene data show CDR1 as SEHNR and CDR2 as FQNEAQ (reference sequence). The CDR3 DNA sequence: TGTGCCAGCAGCCTTCGACGGAGTGTACTCCCTGGGGCCAACGTCCTGACTTTC. It encodes CASSLRRSVLPGANVLTF.

This rearrangement joins TRBV6-5 to TRBJ1-1; D not resolved. From germline, CDR1 is MNHEY and CDR2 SVGAGI. The CDR3 runs 14 residues. V lost 6 bases and J 1 base, leaving 12 bases between the germline ends. As DNA, the CDR3 is TGTGCCAGCAGCTTATTCGGGAGGAACACTGAAGCTTTCTTT. This codes for CASSLFGRNTEAFF.

The V call is TRBV9, the J call TRBJ2-1, with D perhaps matching TRBD1 (6 bases). The V gene lost 3 bases and the J gene lost 3 bases, with 10 bases spanning the gap. The CDR3 runs to 14 residues. Looked up from germline, CDR1 is SGDLS and CDR2 is YYNGEE. The CDR3 protein is CASSAEGVYNEQFF. The CDR3 DNA reads as TGTGCCAGCAGCGCCGAGGGGGTCTACAATGAGCAGTTCTTC.

This clone is a singleton in its sample. CDR3 nucleotides: TGTGCCAGCAGCCCACCTGAGGAGTCGAATGAAAAACTGTTTTTT. As protein: CASSPPEESNEKLFF. This chain uses TRBV7-3 with TRBJ1-4; D gene unclear. The germline CDR1 and CDR2 sequences are SGHTA and FQGTGA. Trimming took 5 bases from V and 5 from J, leaving 15 bases between them. The CDR3 consists of 15 residues.

This chain links TRBV27 with TRBJ2-7; a possible D gene is TRBD1 (5 bases). V was cut by 5 bases and J by 1 base, with 9 bases left in between. CDR1 is MNHEY and CDR2 is SMNVEV in the germline V gene (reference sequence). There are 13 residues in the CDR3. This CDR3 reads CASSPRQSYEQYF. CDR3 sequence (DNA): TGTGCCAGCAGTCCACGACAGTCCTACGAGCAGTACTTC.

The chain uses TRBV9 and TRBJ2-2; D call uncertain. V lost 0 bases and J lost 6, with 6 bases in between. CDR3 length: 13 residues. Germline lookup yields CDR1 SGDLS and CDR2 YYNGEE. Here the CDR3 reads CASSVAQSGELFF. The CDR3 bases are TGTGCCAGCAGCGTAGCACAATCCGGGGAGCTGTTTTTT.

V usage is TRBV5-1 and J usage is TRBJ2-2; perhaps TRBD2 as D (6 bases). The germline V gene encodes CDR1 SGHRS and CDR2 YFSETQ. CDR3 length: 16 residues. Trimming shortened V by 6 bases and J by 0 bases, and 15 bases separated the two germline ends. The CDR3 here is CASTSSGSSNTGELFF. CDR3 DNA: TGCGCCAGCACCTCAAGCGGGTCTTCGAACACCGGGGAGCTGTTTTTT.

The chain joins TRBV7-2 to TRBJ2-7, with 11 positions matching TRBD2. Per germline, CDR1 SGHTA and CDR2 FQGNSA. CDR3 length: 14 amino acids. V was pared by 6 bases and J by 6 bases, with 7 bases of the junction left unmatched. The CDR3 loop is CASSPTSGVSEQYF. CDR3 coding DNA: TGTGCCAGCAGTCCGACTAGCGGGGTATCCGAGCAGTACTTC.

The J gene is TRBJ1-2, the V gene TRBV19; 9 bases fit TRBD1. The trim removed 5 bases at V and 3 bases at J, leaving 4 bases unmatched. Per the germline V gene, CDR1 is LNHDA and CDR2 is SQIVND (reference sequence). The CDR3 contains 14 residues. The CDR3 reads CASSLRQGDYGYTF. CDR3 in DNA: TGTGCCAGTAGTCTCCGACAGGGGGACTATGGCTACACCTTC.

The chain recombines TRBV9 with TRBJ2-1; 10 nucleotides line up with TRBD2. V was pared by 0 bases and J by 3 bases, with 3 bases of the junction left unmatched. The germline gives CDR1 SGDLS, CDR2 YYNGEE. The CDR3 spans 16 residues. As DNA, the CDR3 is TGTGCCAGCAGCGTAGCGACTAGCGGGTTCTACAATGAGCAGTTCTTC. It translates to CASSVATSGFYNEQFF.

This clone occurred a few times. V and J are TRBV9 and TRBJ2-3; no firm D call. Germline values: CDR1 SGDLS, CDR2 YYNGEE. The CDR3 is 15 residues long. The V end lost 0 bases, the J end lost 2 bases, and 10 bases lay between the germline ends. In DNA form, the CDR3 reads TGTGCCAGCAGCGTAGCGCACTTCCCCACAGATACGCAGTATTTT. Protein sequence: CASSVAHFPTDTQYF.

The genes are TRBV18 and TRBJ2-5, with D possibly being TRBD2 (6 bases). Per germline, CDR1 KGHSH and CDR2 LQKENI. This CDR3 has 17 amino acids. V lost 3 bases and J 0 bases, leaving 17 bases between the germline ends. The CDR3, as DNA: TGTGCCAGCTCACCGCTTGGTGGAGGGCCAGACCAAGAGACCCAGTACTTC. Protein: CASSPLGGGPDQETQYF.

The chain links TRBV4-3 to TRBJ2-7, with D unresolved. Trimming stripped 0 bases from V and 3 bases from J, with 18 bases between. The CDR3 loop spans 17 amino acids. Germline-derived CDR1 and CDR2 are LGHNA and YSLEER. CDR3 region: CASSQDAASALLYEQYF. The CDR3 DNA follows: TGCGCCAGCAGCCAAGATGCGGCTTCCGCCCTCCTCTACGAGCAGTACTTC.

The V and J genes are TRBV9 and TRBJ2-7, with 12 bases aligning to TRBD2. J was trimmed by 5 bases and V by 2 bases; bases with no gene match: 11. Germline CDR1 and CDR2: SGDLS and YYNGEE. This CDR3 has 17 residues. CDR3 region: CASSVAALAGGLDEQYF. CDR3 coding DNA: TGTGCCAGCAGCGTTGCCGCCCTAGCGGGGGGGCTCGACGAGCAGTACTTC.

This chain links TRBV5-6 with TRBJ2-2; 10 nucleotides agree with TRBD1. CDR1 is SGHDT, CDR2 YYEEEE, per germline. This CDR3 region has 15 residues. V was pared by 2 bases and J by 5 bases, with 3 bases of the junction left unmatched. CDR3 in DNA: TGTGCCAGCAGCTTTGTGGACAGGGGGACCGGGGAGCTGTTTTTT. Translating gives CASSFVDRGTGELFF.

The chain uses TRBV28 and TRBJ1-1; D possibly corresponds to TRBD1 (5 bases). V shed 5 bases and J shed 8 bases, with 9 bases lying between them. This CDR3 spans 11 amino acids. Germline-derived CDR1 and CDR2 are MDHEN and SYDVKM. The CDR3: CASSQGWEAFF. CDR3 DNA: TGTGCCAGCAGTCAGGGTTGGGAAGCTTTCTTT.

This chain's CDR3 is CASSLIPAAQTSPGYNEQFF. The CDR3 nucleotides are TGCGCCAGCAGCTTGATCCCGGCGGCCCAAACTAGCCCTGGCTACAATGAGCAGTTCTTC. The chain has TRBV5-1 and TRBJ2-1, with a tentative D call TRBD2 (6 bases). CDR3 length equals 20 residues. Trimming left V 1 base short and J 3 bases short, with 26 bases between. Per the germline V gene, CDR1 is SGHRS and CDR2 is YFSETQ.

The V gene is TRBV7-9, the J gene TRBJ2-7; TRBD1 is a possible D gene (5 bases). The germline CDR1 and CDR2 sequences are SEHNR and FQNEAQ (reference sequence). Trimming removed 5 bases at V and 0 bases at J, with 11 bases between. This CDR3 contains 14 residues. CDR3 nucleotides: TGTGCCAGCAGCCACGAAGGGGACTCCTACGAGCAGTACTTC. Translating gives CASSHEGDSYEQYF.

This sequence joins TRBV9 and TRBJ2-1; D gene unclear. Germline CDR1 and CDR2: SGDLS and YYNGEE. The CDR3 is made up of 14 amino acids. V lost 3 bases and J 0 bases, leaving 7 bases between the germline ends. The CDR3 region has the DNA TGTGCCAGCAGCGCCCTCAGCTCCTACAATGAGCAGTTCTTC. This sequence encodes CASSALSSYNEQFF.